These 9 T cell receptor beta chains were sequenced from one sample in a study of human T cells and chemical hapten exposure. TCRdb re-called the RACE reads with MiXCR, one entry per CDR3 protein. This sample has fewer than 500,000 distinct CDR3 sequences, with roughly 4.8% found just once. As for time point: patch test 1, 2 weeks after DPC sensitization. The treatment here: therapeutic diphenylcyclopropenone sensitization with weekly scalp DPC. This material consisted of whole blood, taken in connection with sensitization to the hapten diphenylcyclopropenone (DPC). The receptor source for this set is a woman aged 45 to 65 with alopecia areata. Some clones in this sample may be carry-over from other donors' samples.

This clonotype was found a few times. V and J are TRBV27 and TRBJ1-6, with D possibly matching TRBD1 (5 bases). The CDR3 runs 16 residues. Germline values: CDR1 MNHEY, CDR2 SMNVEV (reference sequence). V was cut by 6 bases and J by 4 bases, with 16 bases left in between. The DNA of the CDR3 is TGTGCCAGCAGCCTGGGGGGGAGACAATATAATTCACCCCTCCACTTT. Residues: CASSLGGRQYNSPLHF.

This clonotype showed up many times. This chain connects TRBV20-1 to TRBJ2-3; 7 bases align to TRBD2. Trimming cost V 6 bases and J 3 bases; bases outside gene matches: 15. In germline, CDR1 is DFQATT, CDR2 SNEGSKA (reference sequence). This CDR3 has 16 amino acids. CDR3 in DNA: TGCAGTGCCCTTCCTCTCTCAGGGAGGGGAACAGATACGCAGTATTTT. Its translation: CSALPLSGRGTDTQYF.

Ten or more counts support this clonotype. The chain recombines TRBV28 with TRBJ1-2, with 9 bases matching TRBD1. Looked up from germline, CDR1 is MDHEN and CDR2 is SYDVKM. Trimming removed 4 bases from V and 4 bases from J; junction bases left unmatched: 4. The CDR3 length is 14 residues. The CDR3 region has the DNA TGTGCCAGCAGTTCGGGACAGGGTTCCTATGGCTACACCTTC. This translates into CASSSGQGSYGYTF.

This clonotype was counted only a few times. The rearrangement joins TRBV24-1 to TRBJ1-6, with D hard to call. The germline CDR1 and CDR2 sequences are KGHDR and SFDVKD. This CDR3 has 14 amino acids. The V gene lost 2 bases and the J gene lost 6 bases, with 7 bases spanning the gap. This chain's CDR3 is CATSDSTGNSPLHF. The CDR3 DNA sequence: TGTGCCACCAGTGATTCGACGGGTAATTCACCCCTCCACTTT.

At least ten counts were recorded for this clonotype. This sequence joins TRBV7-3 and TRBJ2-1; 10 bases are a match to TRBD2. The CDR3 extends over 16 amino acids. Germline CDR1 and CDR2: SGHTA and FQGTGA. V lost 5 bases and J lost 7; bases outside the gene matches: 11. In nucleotides, the CDR3 is TGTGCCAGCAGCCCCCGGAGGCTAGCGGGGGTAAATGAGCAGTTCTTC. It is translated as CASSPRRLAGVNEQFF.

This clonotype was recorded many times. This rearrangement joins TRBV20-1 to TRBJ2-3; D remains unclear. Germline V lookup: CDR1 DFQATT, CDR2 SNEGSKA (reference sequence). Trimming pared 0 bases from V and 2 bases from J, leaving 9 bases between. CDR3 size: 14 residues. CDR3: CSARDGQVTDTQYF. The CDR3 DNA follows: TGCAGTGCTAGAGATGGGCAGGTCACAGATACGCAGTATTTT.

The sample holds many counts of this clonotype. This sequence joins TRBV12-3 or TRBV12-4 and TRBJ2-1, with 7 bases aligning to TRBD1. The CDR3 covers 17 residues. Trimming removed 6 bases from V and 0 bases from J; junction bases left unmatched: 11. As DNA, the CDR3 is TGTGCCAGCAGCCCAGGGGGAGTAAGGAGCTCCTACAATGAGCAGTTCTTC. Its translation is CASSPGGVRSSYNEQFF.

This clonotype has more than one count but fewer than ten. The CDR3, as DNA: TGTGCCAGCAGTTTATTCGGGACAGGGGCCGAAGAGCAGTACTTC. It yields the protein CASSLFGTGAEEQYF. The chain recombines TRBV12-3 or TRBV12-4 with TRBJ2-7; 10 bases align to TRBD1. The CDR3 covers 15 residues. J lost 7 bases, V lost 2 bases, and 8 bases had no gene match.

This clonotype was seen more than once but under ten times. This chain uses TRBV6-1 with TRBJ1-5, with D maybe TRBD1 (6 bases). The CDR3 spans 16 residues. Germline V gene sequence: CDR1 MNHNS, CDR2 SASEGT. V was clipped by 10 bases and J by 0 bases, with 19 bases between them. CDR3 sequence: CATTDGTLYSNQPQHF. CDR3 sequence (DNA): TGTGCCACTACGGACGGGACACTATATAGCAATCAGCCCCAGCATTTT.